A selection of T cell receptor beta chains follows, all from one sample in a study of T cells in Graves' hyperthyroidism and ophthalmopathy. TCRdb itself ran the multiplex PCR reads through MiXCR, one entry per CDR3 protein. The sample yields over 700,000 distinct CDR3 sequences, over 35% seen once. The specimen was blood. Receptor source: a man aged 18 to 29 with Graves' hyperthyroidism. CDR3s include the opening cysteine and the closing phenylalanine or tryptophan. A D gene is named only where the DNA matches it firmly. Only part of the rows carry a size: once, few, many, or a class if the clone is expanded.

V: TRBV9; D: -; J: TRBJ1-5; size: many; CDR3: CASSASYSNQPQHF; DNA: TGTGCCAGCAGCGCCTCCTATAGCAATCAGCCCCAGCATTTT
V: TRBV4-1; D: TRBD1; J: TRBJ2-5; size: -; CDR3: CASSLRTGFETQYF; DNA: TGCGCCAGCAGCCTAAGGACAGGGTTCGAGACCCAGTACTTC
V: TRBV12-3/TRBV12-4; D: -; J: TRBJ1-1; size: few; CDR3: CASSQDVSEAFF; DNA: TGTGCCAGCAGCCAAGATGTCAGTGAAGCTTTCTTT
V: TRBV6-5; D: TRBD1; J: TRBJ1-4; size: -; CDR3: CASSYSGQDNEKLFF; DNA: TGTGCCAGCAGTTACTCGGGACAGGATAATGAAAAACTGTTTTTT
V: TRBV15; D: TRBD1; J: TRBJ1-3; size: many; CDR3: CATAGTGGYGNTIYF; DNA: TGTGCCACCGCCGGGACAGGGGGCTATGGAAACACCATATATTTT
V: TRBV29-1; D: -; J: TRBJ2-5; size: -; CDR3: CSALGGAGIRETQYF; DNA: TGCAGCGCCCTGGGGGGGGCGGGAATAAGGGAGACCCAGTACTTC
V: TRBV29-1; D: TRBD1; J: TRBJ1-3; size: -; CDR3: CSVEGQIRNTIYF; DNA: TGCAGCGTTGAGGGACAGATAAGAAACACCATATATTTT
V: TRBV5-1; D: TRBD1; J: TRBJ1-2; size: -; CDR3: CASSLDATGRFSGYTF; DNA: TGCGCCAGCAGCTTAGACGCGACAGGGAGATTTTCTGGCTACACCTTC
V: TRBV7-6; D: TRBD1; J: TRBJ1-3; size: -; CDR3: CASSPMTGYGNTIYF; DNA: TGTGCCAGCAGCCCAATGACAGGGTATGGAAACACCATATATTTT
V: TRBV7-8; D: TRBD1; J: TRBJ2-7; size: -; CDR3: CASSYSGTGYRSYEQYF; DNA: TGTGCCAGCAGCTACTCCGGGACAGGGTATAGGTCCTACGAGCAGTACTTC
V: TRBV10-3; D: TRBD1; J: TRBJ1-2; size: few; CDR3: CASSEWTGANYGYTF; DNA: TGTGCCAGCAGTGAATGGACAGGGGCCAACTATGGCTACACCTTC
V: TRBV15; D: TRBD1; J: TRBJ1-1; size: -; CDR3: CATSRGDRGTEAFF; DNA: TGTGCCACCAGCAGAGGGGACAGGGGAACTGAAGCTTTCTTT
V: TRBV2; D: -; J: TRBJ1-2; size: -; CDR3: CASSDLGHGYTF; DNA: TGTGCCAGCAGCGATTTGGGGCATGGCTACACCTTC
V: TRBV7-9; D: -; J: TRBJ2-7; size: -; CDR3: CASSYDSSFLNGQYF; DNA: TGCGCCAGCAGCTATGACAGCTCTTTCCTGAATGGGCAGTACTTC
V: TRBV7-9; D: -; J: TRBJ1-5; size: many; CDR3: CASSPRFSNQPQHF; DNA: TGTGCCAGCAGCCCTCGGTTTAGCAATCAGCCCCAGCATTTT
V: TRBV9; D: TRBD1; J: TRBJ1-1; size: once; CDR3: CASSDHIDRVNTEAFF; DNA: TGTGCCAGCAGCGACCATATCGACAGGGTGAACACTGAAGCTTTCTTT
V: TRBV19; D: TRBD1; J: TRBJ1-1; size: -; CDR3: CASKVSTGALNTEAFF; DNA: TGTGCCAGTAAAGTTTCAACAGGGGCACTGAACACTGAAGCTTTCTTT
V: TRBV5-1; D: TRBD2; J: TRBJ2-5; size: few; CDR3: CASSLTSGSDETQYF; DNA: TGCGCCAGCAGCTTAACTAGCGGGAGTGACGAGACCCAGTACTTC
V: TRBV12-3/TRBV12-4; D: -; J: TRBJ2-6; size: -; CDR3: CASRQVLHSGANVLTF; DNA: TGTGCCAGCAGACAGGTCCTCCACTCTGGGGCCAACGTCCTGACTTTC
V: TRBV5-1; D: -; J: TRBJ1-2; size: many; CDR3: CASSFDMLYGYTF; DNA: TGCGCCAGCAGCTTTGACATGCTCTATGGCTACACCTTC
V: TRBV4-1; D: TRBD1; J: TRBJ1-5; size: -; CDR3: CASSPGQGLPHQPQHF; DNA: TGCGCCAGCAGCCCTGGACAGGGATTACCTCATCAGCCCCAGCATTTT
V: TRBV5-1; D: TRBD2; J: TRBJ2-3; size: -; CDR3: CASSSFRTSATDTQYF; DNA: TGCGCCAGCAGCTCGTTTAGGACTAGCGCCACAGATACGCAGTATTTT
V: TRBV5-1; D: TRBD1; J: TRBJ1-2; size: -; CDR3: CASRQGADRGGYTF; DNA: TGCGCCAGCAGACAGGGGGCCGATCGGGGTGGCTACACCTTC
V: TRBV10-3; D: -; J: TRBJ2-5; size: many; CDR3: CAISEGSRQGYLETQYF; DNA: TGTGCCATCAGTGAAGGCTCGCGTCAGGGTTACTTAGAGACCCAGTACTTC
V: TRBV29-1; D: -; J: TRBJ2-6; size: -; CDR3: CSVDEPGSFTSGANVLTF; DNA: TGCAGCGTTGACGAACCGGGCAGTTTCACCTCTGGGGCCAACGTCCTGACTTTC
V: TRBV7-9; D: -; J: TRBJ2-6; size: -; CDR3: CASSGDSPDSGANVLTF; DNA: TGTGCCAGCAGTGGAGACAGTCCCGACTCTGGGGCCAACGTCCTGACTTTC
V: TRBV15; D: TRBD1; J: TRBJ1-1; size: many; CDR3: CATSEKTGRTEAFF; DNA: TGTGCCACCAGCGAAAAGACAGGGAGGACTGAAGCTTTCTTT
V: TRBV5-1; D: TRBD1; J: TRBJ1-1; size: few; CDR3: CASRRQGETNTEAFF; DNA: TGCGCCAGCCGCCGACAGGGAGAGACGAACACTGAAGCTTTCTTT
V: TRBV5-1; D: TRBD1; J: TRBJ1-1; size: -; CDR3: CASRSGQGNRSEAFF; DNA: TGCGCCAGCAGATCGGGACAGGGTAACAGATCTGAAGCTTTCTTT
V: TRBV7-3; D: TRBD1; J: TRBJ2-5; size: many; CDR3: CASSLTPTGPETQYF; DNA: TGTGCCAGCAGCCTAACGCCGACAGGGCCAGAGACCCAGTACTTC
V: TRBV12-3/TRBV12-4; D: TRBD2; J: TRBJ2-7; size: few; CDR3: CASSFLAGDDEQYF; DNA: TGTGCCAGCAGTTTTTTAGCGGGAGATGACGAGCAGTACTTC
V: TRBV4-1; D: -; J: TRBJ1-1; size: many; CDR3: CASSQDRAAFF; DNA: TGCGCCAGCAGCCAAGACAGGGCGGCTTTCTTT
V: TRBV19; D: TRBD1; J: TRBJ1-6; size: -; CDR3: CASSQGWQGASPLHF; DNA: TGTGCCAGCAGCCAAGGGTGGCAGGGGGCTTCACCCCTCCACTTT
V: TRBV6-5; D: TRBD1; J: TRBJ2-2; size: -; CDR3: CASSYWTGDTGELFF; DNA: TGTGCCAGCAGTTACTGGACAGGGGACACCGGGGAGCTGTTTTTT
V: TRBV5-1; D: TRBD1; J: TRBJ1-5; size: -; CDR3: CASSLGTGMGNQPQHF; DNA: TGCGCCAGCAGCTTGGGGACAGGGATGGGCAATCAGCCCCAGCATTTT
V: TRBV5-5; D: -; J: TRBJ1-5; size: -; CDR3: CASSLRGQNQPQHF; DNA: TGTGCCAGCAGCTTGCGGGGCCAAAATCAGCCCCAGCATTTT
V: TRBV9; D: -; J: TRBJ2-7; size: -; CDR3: CASSPEQTYEQYF; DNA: TGTGCCAGCTCACCGGAACAAACCTACGAGCAGTACTTC
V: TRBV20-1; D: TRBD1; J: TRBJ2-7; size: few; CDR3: CSASQDREPYEQYF; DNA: TGCAGTGCTAGTCAGGACAGGGAACCCTACGAGCAGTACTTC
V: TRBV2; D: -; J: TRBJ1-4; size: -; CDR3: CASRPPPEKLFF; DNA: TGTGCCAGCAGACCCCCCCCTGAAAAACTGTTTTTT
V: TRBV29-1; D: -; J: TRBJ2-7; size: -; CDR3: CSVLTDPAYEQYF; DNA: TGCAGCGTTTTGACAGACCCCGCCTACGAGCAGTACTTC
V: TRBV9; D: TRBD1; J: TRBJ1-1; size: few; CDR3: CASTKTSGTGAGTEAFF; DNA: TGTGCCAGCACCAAGACTAGCGGGACAGGGGCCGGGACTGAAGCTTTCTTT